This T cell receptor (beta chain) is drawn from a study of shared clonotypes between healthy human individuals. About the research overall: Donor ages ranged 18 to 49 years: a couple of women, a few men. Per donor, three plates held CD4 naive cells, three held CD4 memory, two held CD8 naive and one held CD8 memory.

About this clone: Its antigen is currently unknown.

Germline-derived CDR1 and CDR2 are SGHTA and FQGNSA. This CDR3 spans 16 amino acids. V lost 4 bases and J 0 bases, leaving 13 bases between the germline ends. Clones were read by immunoSEQ multiplex PCR, and TCRdb kept only the in-frame ones, dropping some. The table has 2 million to 2.5 million clones, almost 96% seen once; the top ten hold approximately 0.13%. Study results and limitations: Non-shared clonotypes displayed generation probabilities falling below those of clonotypes present in all four donors.

This chain connects TRBV7-2 to TRBJ2-4, with D possibly TRBD1 on 6 matching bases. The source is a man aged 18 to 35 in good health. Sequencing input: naive CD4+ T cells sorted from blood. Subset reported: CD45RA+ positively selected. CDR3 amino acids: CASSSHTGLAKNIQYF. CDR3 in DNA: TGTGCCAGCAGCTCTCACACAGGGCTAGCCAAAAACATTCAGTACTTC.